The rows below give T cell receptor beta chains drawn from one sample of a study of OX40 agonist ivuxolimab in advanced cancers. The repertoire was sequenced with immunoSEQ multiplex PCR; TCRdb's copy has only in-frame clones and lacks some. Of around 70,000 clones listed, about 85% are singletons. The sample in question was CD4+ or CD8+ T cells sorted from blood, obtained in a trial of the OX40 agonist ivuxolimab. The origin of the receptors is an adult with an advanced solid tumor such as melanoma, head and neck, liver or kidney cancer. CDR3s include the opening cysteine and the closing phenylalanine or tryptophan. The D gene is left open where the match is weak. Expanded clones get a size class; other rows say once, few or many, or leave the size out.

CDR3aa | CDR3nt | d_gene | abundance | len | j_gene | v_gene
CASSLFQQGKNEQYF | TGTGCCAGCAGCTTATTCCAACAGGGGAAAAACGAGCAGTACTTC | TRBD1 | . | 15 | TRBJ2-7 | TRBV11-2
CASSQTVAEPQHF | TGTGCCAGCAGTCAGACAGTGGCCGAGCCCCAGCATTTT | . | . | 13 | TRBJ1-5 | TRBV6-1
CASSQEGRAGNIQYF | TGCGCCAGCAGCCAAGAAGGCAGGGCGGGGAACATTCAGTACTTC | . | . | 15 | TRBJ2-4 | TRBV4-1
CASRAEGTGDEQYF | TGTGCCAGCAGGGCCGAAGGGACAGGGGATGAGCAGTACTTC | TRBD1 | . | 14 | TRBJ2-7 | TRBV6-5
CASSPVAGADTQYF | TGTGCCAGCAGCCCTGTAGCGGGGGCAGATACGCAGTATTTT | TRBD2 | . | 14 | TRBJ2-3 | TRBV7-9
CASERGVTGELFF | TGTGCCAGCGAGCGGGGGGTCACCGGGGAGCTGTTTTTT | TRBD2 | . | 13 | TRBJ2-2 | TRBV5-4
CAISDWGLTGSAYEQYF | TGTGCCATCAGTGATTGGGGGTTGACAGGGTCTGCCTACGAGCAGTACTTC | TRBD1 | few | 17 | TRBJ2-7 | TRBV10-3
CASSTGRGNTEAFF | TGTGCCAGCAGCACCGGGAGAGGGAACACTGAAGCTTTCTTT | . | . | 14 | TRBJ1-1 | TRBV7-6
CASSPGRTGGYEQYF | TGTGCCAGCTCACCAGGGAGGACAGGCGGCTACGAGCAGTACTTC | . | . | 15 | TRBJ2-7 | TRBV18
CASQTSGGDTQYF | TGTGCCTCTCAGACTAGCGGGGGGGATACGCAGTATTTT | TRBD2 | . | 13 | TRBJ2-3 | TRBV30
CASSPDGQVGGSF | TGCGCCAGCAGCCCGGACGGACAGGTGGGAGGGAGCTTC | TRBD1 | . | 13 | TRBJ1-2 | TRBV5-1
CSVEGGRQVNYGYTF | TGCAGCGTTGAAGGAGGGAGACAGGTGAACTATGGCTACACCTTC | . | . | 15 | TRBJ1-2 | TRBV29-1
CASSRSAQETQYF | TGTGCCAGCAGTCGCAGCGCTCAAGAGACCCAGTACTTC | . | . | 13 | TRBJ2-5 | TRBV6-1
CASSQAETGTSYEQYF | TGCGCCAGCAGCCAAGCCGAGACAGGGACCTCCTACGAGCAGTACTTC | TRBD1 | . | 16 | TRBJ2-7 | TRBV4-1
CASSLAERGPNTDTQYF | TGCGCCAGCAGCTTGGCGGAGCGGGGCCCAAACACAGATACGCAGTATTTT | TRBD2 | once | 17 | TRBJ2-3 | TRBV5-1
CASSLTGRLYEQYF | TGTGCCAGCTCACTCACCGGGCGGCTCTACGAGCAGTACTTC | . | . | 14 | TRBJ2-7 | TRBV18
CASSGGLTGEAFF | TGTGCCAGCAGTGGGGGTTTGACAGGGGAAGCTTTCTTT | TRBD1 | . | 13 | TRBJ1-1 | TRBV6-1
CASSPGTSLSYEQYF | TGTGCCAGCAGCCCGGGGACTTCCCTCTCCTACGAGCAGTACTTC | . | . | 15 | TRBJ2-7 | TRBV5-6
CASSQEVTAGSYFTEAFF | TGCGCCAGCAGCCAAGAGGTCACAGCCGGCTCTTATTTCACTGAAGCTTTCTTT | . | once | 18 | TRBJ1-1 | TRBV4-1
CASSRTGGGYEQYF | TGTGCCAGCAGTCGCACAGGGGGCGGTTACGAGCAGTACTTC | TRBD1 | . | 14 | TRBJ2-7 | TRBV28
CSVSPGTGEGNTIYF | TGCAGCGTTAGTCCCGGGACAGGGGAAGGAAACACCATATATTTT | TRBD1 | once | 15 | TRBJ1-3 | TRBV29-1
CAISERQTNYGYTF | TGTGCCATCAGTGAAAGGCAGACGAACTATGGCTACACCTTC | . | . | 14 | TRBJ1-2 | TRBV10-3
CASSERVGLGAGTQYF | TGTGCCAGCAGTGAAAGGGTGGGACTAGGGGCTGGGACCCAGTACTTC | TRBD2 | few | 16 | TRBJ2-5 | TRBV2
CASTAGGPFYGYTF | TGTGCCAGCACTGCCGGAGGACCTTTTTATGGCTACACCTTC | . | . | 14 | TRBJ1-2 | TRBV2
CASTVEGVYQPQHF | TGTGCCAGCACCGTCGAGGGGGTTTATCAGCCCCAGCATTTT | . | few | 14 | TRBJ1-5 | TRBV2
CASSSRYNSPLHF | TGTGCCAGCAGTTCACGGTATAATTCACCCCTCCACTTT | . | . | 13 | TRBJ1-6 | TRBV27
CASSLDSAGEQYF | TGCGCCAGCAGCTTGGATAGCGCCGGCGAGCAGTACTTC | . | . | 13 | TRBJ2-7 | TRBV5-1
CASSSPDSASYEQYF | TGTGCCAGCAGTTCCCCGGACAGCGCTAGCTACGAGCAGTACTTC | . | . | 15 | TRBJ2-7 | TRBV6-9
CASSRTDGNTEAFF | TGTGCCAGCAGTCGGACGGACGGGAACACTGAAGCTTTCTTT | . | . | 14 | TRBJ1-1 | TRBV6-6
CATSRGGGLGELFF | TGTGCCACCAGCAGAGGTGGCGGGCTTGGGGAGCTGTTTTTT | . | . | 14 | TRBJ2-2 | TRBV15
CASTHPGGTEAFF | TGCGCCAGCACCCACCCCGGGGGCACTGAAGCTTTCTTT | . | . | 13 | TRBJ1-1 | TRBV5-1
CASSPRAGFGYTF | TGTGCCAGTAGTCCTAGGGCAGGATTTGGCTACACCTTC | . | . | 13 | TRBJ1-2 | TRBV19
CASSLVGASGSYEQYF | TGTGCCAGCAGCTTAGTAGGAGCTAGCGGGAGTTACGAGCAGTACTTC | TRBD2 | . | 16 | TRBJ2-7 | TRBV7-2
CATRTLGQGQETQYF | TGTGCCACCAGAACGTTAGGACAGGGGCAAGAGACCCAGTACTTC | TRBD1 | . | 15 | TRBJ2-5 | TRBV6-1
CASTNRDTEAFF | TGTGCCAGCACCAATCGGGACACTGAAGCTTTCTTT | . | . | 12 | TRBJ1-1 | TRBV5-6
CASSPGVNQPQHF | TGTGCCAGCTCACCAGGGGTTAATCAGCCCCAGCATTTT | . | . | 13 | TRBJ1-5 | TRBV18
CASGAATNEKLFF | TGTGCCAGCGGTGCAGCAACTAATGAAAAACTGTTTTTT | . | . | 13 | TRBJ1-4 | TRBV6-5
CASSSTIGRSLFEQYF | TGTGCCAGCAGTTCAACGATCGGGAGGTCCCTTTTCGAGCAGTACTTC | TRBD2 | . | 16 | TRBJ2-7 | TRBV27
CASKAGPYEQYF | TGTGCCAGCAAGGCAGGCCCCTACGAGCAGTACTTC | . | . | 12 | TRBJ2-7 | TRBV2
CASTGQSNQPQHF | TGTGCCAGCACCGGACAGAGCAATCAGCCCCAGCATTTT | . | . | 13 | TRBJ1-5 | TRBV6-5
CASSTPRGTAEAFF | TGTGCCAGTAGCACCCCTCGGGGGACCGCTGAAGCTTTCTTT | . | . | 14 | TRBJ1-1 | TRBV19
CASTKGSSYNEQFF | TGTGCCAGCACGAAAGGGTCCTCCTACAATGAGCAGTTCTTC | . | . | 14 | TRBJ2-1 | TRBV11-3
CASSGSGQPAGGYTF | TGCGCCAGCAGCGGGTCTGGACAGCCCGCCGGAGGCTACACCTTC | . | . | 15 | TRBJ1-2 | TRBV5-1
CASSLAAGGFGNTIYF | TGTGCCAGCAGCTTAGCGGCGGGGGGCTTTGGAAACACCATATATTTT | . | . | 16 | TRBJ1-3 | TRBV7-9
CASSLTPGRNYGYTF | TGTGCCAGCTCACTGACACCAGGACGCAACTATGGCTACACCTTC | . | few | 15 | TRBJ1-2 | TRBV18